The rows below give T cell receptor beta chains drawn from one sample of a study of CD8 T cells in ankylosing spondylitis. One entry per CDR3 protein results from TCRdb running MiXCR on the 5' RACE reads. The sample holds over 200,000 distinct CDR3 sequences, about 10% seen once. The sequenced sample consisted of blood, either unsorted or a sorted T cell fraction (not recorded which). Source of these receptors: a male donor with ankylosing spondylitis or in good health (not recorded which). Both conserved end residues are part of each CDR3. The D gene is left open where the match is weak. A row's size may be missing; if present it is once, few, many or a size class.

V gene: TRBV20-1; clone size: many; J gene: TRBJ2-1; D gene: NA; CDR3 protein: CSASDTRGPGEQFF; CDR3 DNA: TGCAGTGCTAGTGATACCCGGGGGCCAGGGGAGCAGTTCTTC
V gene: TRBV5-5; clone size: few; J gene: TRBJ2-5; D gene: NA; CDR3 protein: CASSLDEETQYF; CDR3 DNA: TGTGCCAGCAGCTTGGACGAGGAGACCCAGTACTTC
V gene: TRBV5-6; clone size: few; J gene: TRBJ1-2; D gene: NA; CDR3 protein: CASRPGGNGYTF; CDR3 DNA: TGTGCCAGCAGACCCGGGGGTAACGGCTACACCTTC
V gene: TRBV7-2; clone size: many; J gene: TRBJ2-1; D gene: TRBD2; CDR3 protein: CASSLGGGGRNEQFF; CDR3 DNA: TGTGCCAGCAGCTTAGGCGGGGGGGGGCGCAATGAGCAGTTCTTC
V gene: TRBV28; clone size: many; J gene: TRBJ2-2; D gene: NA; CDR3 protein: CASSKPGRGTGELFF; CDR3 DNA: TGTGCCAGCAGCAAACCGGGAAGAGGGACCGGGGAGCTGTTTTTT
V gene: TRBV7-9; clone size: many; J gene: TRBJ1-5; D gene: NA; CDR3 protein: CASSSSLQPQHF; CDR3 DNA: TGTGCCAGCAGCTCCAGTCTCCAGCCCCAGCATTTT
V gene: TRBV18; clone size: many; J gene: TRBJ1-1; D gene: NA; CDR3 protein: CASSPPAASNTEAFF; CDR3 DNA: TGTGCCAGCTCACCCCCGGCCGCGTCGAACACTGAAGCTTTCTTT
V gene: TRBV28; clone size: many; J gene: TRBJ2-5; D gene: TRBD1; CDR3 protein: CASSSYRDRGPGRQETQYF; CDR3 DNA: TGTGCCAGCAGCTCGTACCGGGACAGGGGCCCCGGCCGCCAAGAGACCCAGTACTTC
V gene: TRBV7-2; clone size: NA; J gene: TRBJ2-3; D gene: TRBD2; CDR3 protein: CARSPGLAPSTDTQYF; CDR3 DNA: TGTGCCAGGAGCCCCGGACTAGCCCCTAGCACAGATACGCAGTATTTT
V gene: TRBV7-2; clone size: NA; J gene: TRBJ1-1; D gene: NA; CDR3 protein: CASSSGTPEAFF; CDR3 DNA: TGTGCCAGCAGCTCCGGGACACCTGAAGCTTTCTTT
V gene: TRBV20-1; clone size: NA; J gene: TRBJ2-3; D gene: NA; CDR3 protein: CSATPFVAGTDTQYF; CDR3 DNA: TGCAGTGCCACGCCCTTTGTCGCCGGGACAGATACGCAGTATTTT
V gene: TRBV6-1; clone size: few; J gene: TRBJ2-1; D gene: TRBD1; CDR3 protein: CASVRQGFSYNEQFF; CDR3 DNA: TGTGCCAGCGTAAGACAGGGATTCTCCTACAATGAGCAGTTCTTC
V gene: TRBV15; clone size: once; J gene: TRBJ1-1; D gene: NA; CDR3 protein: CATSRDVGDQAFF; CDR3 DNA: TGTGCCACCAGCAGAGATGTCGGGGATCAGGCTTTCTTT
V gene: TRBV20-1; clone size: NA; J gene: TRBJ2-7; D gene: NA; CDR3 protein: CSARTPGGFGEQYF; CDR3 DNA: TGCAGTGCTAGGACCCCTGGGGGGTTTGGCGAGCAGTACTTC
V gene: TRBV5-1; clone size: few; J gene: TRBJ1-6; D gene: NA; CDR3 protein: CASSVDKNNSPLHF; CDR3 DNA: TGCGCCAGCAGCGTTGACAAGAATAATTCACCCCTCCACTTT
V gene: TRBV20-1; clone size: few; J gene: TRBJ1-3; D gene: TRBD1; CDR3 protein: CSANLPGQGTLSGNTIYF; CDR3 DNA: TGCAGTGCTAATCTTCCGGGACAGGGGACCCTCTCTGGAAACACCATATATTTT
V gene: TRBV5-6; clone size: few; J gene: TRBJ1-1; D gene: NA; CDR3 protein: CATAFQRNTEAFF; CDR3 DNA: TGTGCCACCGCCTTCCAAAGGAACACTGAAGCTTTCTTT
V gene: TRBV6-2/TRBV6-3; clone size: many; J gene: TRBJ2-3; D gene: NA; CDR3 protein: CASSYSNQGDTQYF; CDR3 DNA: TGTGCCAGCAGTTACTCGAACCAAGGGGACACGCAGTATTTT
V gene: TRBV12-3/TRBV12-4; clone size: few; J gene: TRBJ2-5; D gene: TRBD2; CDR3 protein: CASRSSGVGVETQYF; CDR3 DNA: TGTGCCAGCAGATCTAGCGGGGTTGGTGTAGAGACCCAGTACTTC
V gene: TRBV24-1; clone size: many; J gene: TRBJ2-5; D gene: NA; CDR3 protein: CATSDRPYGLQETQYF; CDR3 DNA: TGTGCCACCAGTGATCGGCCCTACGGGCTCCAAGAGACCCAGTACTTC
V gene: TRBV3-1; clone size: NA; J gene: TRBJ2-3; D gene: TRBD2; CDR3 protein: CASSRTSGGDHVTQYF; CDR3 DNA: TGTGCCAGCAGTCGCACTAGCGGGGGGGATCACGTTACGCAGTATTTT
V gene: TRBV7-9; clone size: many; J gene: TRBJ2-5; D gene: TRBD1; CDR3 protein: CASSFPGGAETQYF; CDR3 DNA: TGTGCCAGCAGCTTTCCAGGGGGAGCGGAGACCCAGTACTTC
V gene: TRBV6-1; clone size: few; J gene: TRBJ1-2; D gene: NA; CDR3 protein: CASSQTENYGYTF; CDR3 DNA: TGTGCCAGCAGTCAAACAGAAAACTATGGCTACACCTTC
V gene: TRBV7-2; clone size: few; J gene: TRBJ1-2; D gene: NA; CDR3 protein: CASSLETFANYGYPF; CDR3 DNA: TGTGCCAGCAGCTTAGAGACGTTCGCTAACTATGGCTACCCCTTC
V gene: TRBV5-1; clone size: many; J gene: TRBJ1-2; D gene: NA; CDR3 protein: CASSLGASSSYGYTF; CDR3 DNA: TGCGCCAGCAGCTTGGGGGCCAGCTCATCCTATGGCTACACCTTC
V gene: TRBV7-2; clone size: few; J gene: TRBJ2-3; D gene: TRBD2; CDR3 protein: CASSLVRGFTDTQYF; CDR3 DNA: TGTGCCAGCAGCTTAGTGCGGGGGTTCACAGATACGCAGTATTTT
V gene: TRBV5-1; clone size: many; J gene: TRBJ2-6; D gene: NA; CDR3 protein: CASSLGEVDRASSGANVLTF; CDR3 DNA: TGCGCCAGCAGCTTAGGGGAGGTCGACAGGGCCTCCTCTGGGGCCAACGTCCTGACTTTC
V gene: TRBV2; clone size: NA; J gene: TRBJ2-7; D gene: TRBD2; CDR3 protein: CASSDGLAAYEQYF; CDR3 DNA: TGTGCCAGCAGTGATGGACTAGCCGCCTACGAGCAGTACTTC
V gene: TRBV19; clone size: NA; J gene: TRBJ1-4; D gene: TRBD1; CDR3 protein: CASRKNPTGTNEKLFF; CDR3 DNA: TGTGCCAGTAGAAAAAACCCGACAGGGACTAATGAAAAACTGTTTTTT
V gene: TRBV7-6; clone size: many; J gene: TRBJ2-3; D gene: NA; CDR3 protein: CASSGGAWDTQYF; CDR3 DNA: TGTGCCAGCAGCGGGGGGGCTTGGGATACGCAGTATTTT
V gene: TRBV20-1; clone size: many; J gene: TRBJ1-5; D gene: NA; CDR3 protein: CSASRAYSNQPQHF; CDR3 DNA: TGCAGTGCTAGTCGCGCGTATAGCAATCAGCCCCAGCATTTT
V gene: TRBV11-2; clone size: NA; J gene: TRBJ2-6; D gene: NA; CDR3 protein: CASSPFLGLGGANVLTF; CDR3 DNA: TGTGCCAGCAGCCCTTTTTTGGGTCTAGGTGGGGCCAACGTCCTGACTTTC
V gene: TRBV5-6; clone size: few; J gene: TRBJ2-1; D gene: TRBD2; CDR3 protein: CASSLPTSGGDNEQFF; CDR3 DNA: TGTGCCAGCAGCTTGCCTACTAGCGGGGGCGACAATGAGCAGTTCTTC
V gene: TRBV5-6; clone size: few; J gene: TRBJ2-1; D gene: TRBD2; CDR3 protein: CASSLRTRGTNEQFF; CDR3 DNA: TGTGCCAGCAGCCTACGGACTAGAGGGACGAATGAGCAGTTCTTC
V gene: TRBV7-9; clone size: NA; J gene: TRBJ1-3; D gene: NA; CDR3 protein: CASSLGVGSGNTIYF; CDR3 DNA: TGTGCCAGCAGCTTAGGAGTGGGCTCTGGAAACACCATATATTTT
V gene: TRBV12-3/TRBV12-4; clone size: many; J gene: TRBJ2-2; D gene: NA; CDR3 protein: CASSSSGRNTGELFF; CDR3 DNA: TGTGCCAGCAGTTCCTCGGGACGGAACACCGGGGAGCTGTTTTTT
V gene: TRBV20-1; clone size: many; J gene: TRBJ2-7; D gene: NA; CDR3 protein: CSAPDNSYEQYF; CDR3 DNA: TGCAGTGCACCGGACAACTCCTACGAGCAGTACTTC